In its sample, the clone carrying this TCR beta chain was seen a few times. The missing CDR3 end, 3 residues past where the read stops, is filled in from the germline J gene. This entry belongs to a study of T cell clonality in common variable immunodeficiency. Germline V lookup: CDR1 LNHDA, CDR2 SQIVND (reference sequence). CDR3 length: 19 residues. The ends lost 9 bases at V and 1 base at J; junction bases unmatched: 19. Repertoires were generated with immunoSEQ multiplex PCR, while TCRdb's copy carries only in-frame clones and drops some. The sample was found to contain about 40,000 clones, and every one recurs.

This clonotype was sampled from a person aged 18 to 75 in good health. The chain links TRBV19 to TRBJ1-5; TRBD1 matches at 9 bases. The specimen was peripheral blood mononuclear cells. The CDR3 reads CASQTYRGQGKTSNQPQHF. The sequenced CDR3 bases are TGTGCCAGCCAGACTTACCGGGGACAGGGTAAAACGAGCAATCAGCCC.